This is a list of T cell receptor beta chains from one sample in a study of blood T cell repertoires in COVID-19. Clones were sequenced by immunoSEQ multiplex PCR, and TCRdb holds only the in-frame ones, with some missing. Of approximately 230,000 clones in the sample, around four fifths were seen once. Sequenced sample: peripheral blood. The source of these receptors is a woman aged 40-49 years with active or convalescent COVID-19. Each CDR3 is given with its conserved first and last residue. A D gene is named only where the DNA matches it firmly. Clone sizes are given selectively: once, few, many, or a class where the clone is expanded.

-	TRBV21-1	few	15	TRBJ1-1	TGTGCCAGCAGCAAACTACAGGGGTCGAACACTGAAGCTTTCTTT	CASSKLQGSNTEAFF
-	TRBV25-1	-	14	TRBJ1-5	TGTGCCAGCAGTGGGGGGGGCGGCAATCAGCCCCAGCATTTT	CASSGGGGNQPQHF
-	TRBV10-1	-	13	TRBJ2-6	TGCGCCAGCAGTGGCGCTGGGGCCAACGTCCTGACTTTC	CASSGAGANVLTF
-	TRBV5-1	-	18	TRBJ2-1	TGCGCCAGCAGCTTGGGACTCTCCGCCGGGGGTCCCTACAATGAGCAGTTCTTC	CASSLGLSAGGPYNEQFF
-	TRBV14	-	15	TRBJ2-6	TGTGCCAGCAGCCAAGAACAGGGATGGGCCAACGTCCTGACTTTC	CASSQEQGWANVLTF
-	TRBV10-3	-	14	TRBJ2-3	TGTGCCATCAGTGATGGAGGGGGCACAGATACGCAGTATTTT	CAISDGGGTDTQYF
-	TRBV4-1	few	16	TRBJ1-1	TGCGCCAGCAGCCAAGGTGGTACACCTTTGAACACTGAAGCTTTCTTT	CASSQGGTPLNTEAFF
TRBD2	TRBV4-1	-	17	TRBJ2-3	TGCGCCAGCAGCCTCACCGGACTAGCGGGGACCACAGATACGCAGTATTTT	CASSLTGLAGTTDTQYF
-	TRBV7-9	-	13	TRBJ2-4	TGTGCCAGCAGCCAAAGCGTTACTAGTTCCCCAGACTTC	CASSQSVTSSPDF
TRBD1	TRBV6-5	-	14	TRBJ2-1	TGTGCCAGCCTGGACAGGAGCTCCTACAATGAGCAGTTCTTC	CASLDRSSYNEQFF
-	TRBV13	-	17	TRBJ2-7	TGTGCCAGCAGCTTATGGCTGGGAGGGGGTCACTCCTACGAGCAGTACTTC	CASSLWLGGGHSYEQYF
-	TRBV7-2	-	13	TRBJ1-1	TGTGCCAGCAGCTTATGGGCAGGGGCTGAAGCTTTCTTT	CASSLWAGAEAFF
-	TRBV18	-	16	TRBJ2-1	TGTGCCAGCTCACCAGGGGTGCCGAAAGGGGGCAATGAGCAGTTCTTC	CASSPGVPKGGNEQFF
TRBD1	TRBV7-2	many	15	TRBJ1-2	TGTGCCAGCAGCAGCACGACAGGGGGCGGCTATGGCTACACCTTC	CASSSTTGGGYGYTF
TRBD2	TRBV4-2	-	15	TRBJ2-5	TGTGCCAGCAGCCTATCGCGGGGGGTGGGAGAGACCCAGTACTTC	CASSLSRGVGETQYF
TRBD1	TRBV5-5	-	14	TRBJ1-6	TGTGCCACCGGGGCCGGGACAGGAAATTCACCCCTCCACTTT	CATGAGTGNSPLHF
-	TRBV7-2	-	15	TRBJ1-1	TGTGCCAGCAGCTCAATCCTAGGGGGAGGGGAAGAAGCTTTCTTT	CASSSILGGGEEAFF
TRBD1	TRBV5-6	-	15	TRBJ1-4	TGTGCCAGCAGCACGACAGGGGGCTGGAGTGAAAAACTGTTTTTT	CASSTTGGWSEKLFF
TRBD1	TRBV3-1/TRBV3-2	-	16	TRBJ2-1	TGTGCCAGCAGCCAAGGACCGGGACAGGGAGATAATGAGCAGTTCTTC	CASSQGPGQGDNEQFF
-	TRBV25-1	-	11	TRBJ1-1	TGTGCCAGCAGCCTGGGGGCCCAAGCTTTCTTT	CASSLGAQAFF
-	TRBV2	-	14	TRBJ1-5	TGTGCCAGCAGTGCCCCAGCAGGGTTTCAGCCCCAGCATTTT	CASSAPAGFQPQHF
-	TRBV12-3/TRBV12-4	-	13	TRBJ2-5	TGTGCCAGCAGCCAGGGGACGGGAGAGACCCAGTACTTC	CASSQGTGETQYF
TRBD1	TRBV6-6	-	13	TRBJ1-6	TGTGCCAGTAGGACAGGGAACAATTCACCCCTCCACTTT	CASRTGNNSPLHF
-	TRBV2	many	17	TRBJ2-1	TGTGCCAGCCAAAGGAGGCTCCTTCTCAGCTCCTACAATGAGCAGTTCTTC	CASQRRLLLSSYNEQFF
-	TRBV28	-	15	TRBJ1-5	TGTGCCAGCAGTTTTTGGACAGTTAGCAATCAGCCCCAGCATTTT	CASSFWTVSNQPQHF
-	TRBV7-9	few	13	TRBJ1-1	TGTGCCAGCAGCTCTCTGGGGCAGGGTGAAGCTTTCTTT	CASSSLGQGEAFF
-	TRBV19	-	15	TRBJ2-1	TGTGCCAGTAGCCTGGAGGGCGGGACCTACAATGAGCAGTTCTTC	CASSLEGGTYNEQFF
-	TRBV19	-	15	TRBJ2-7	TGTGCCAGTAGTAGAGGGTCCTACGGCTCCTACGAGCAGTACTTC	CASSRGSYGSYEQYF
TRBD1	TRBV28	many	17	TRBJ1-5	TGTGCCAGCAGTTTAACCGGGACAGGGAATAGCAATCAGCCCCAGCATTTT	CASSLTGTGNSNQPQHF
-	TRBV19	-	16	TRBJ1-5	TGTGCCAGTAGATTGACCGCGGAGTGGAGCAATCAGCCCCAGCATTTT	CASRLTAEWSNQPQHF
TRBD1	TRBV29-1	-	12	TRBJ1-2	TGCAGCGCCGGGACAGGGGACTATGGCTACACCTTC	CSAGTGDYGYTF
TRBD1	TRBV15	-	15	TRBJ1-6	TGTGCCACCAGCAGAGGACAGGGGAGAAATTCACCCCTCCACTTT	CATSRGQGRNSPLHF
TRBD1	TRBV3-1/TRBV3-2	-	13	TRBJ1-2	TGTGCCAGCAGCCAAAGGGGGCGTTATGGCTACACCTTC	CASSQRGRYGYTF
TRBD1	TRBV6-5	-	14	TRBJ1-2	TGTGCCAGCAGCCGGACAGGCAAGCCTTATGGCTACACCTTC	CASSRTGKPYGYTF
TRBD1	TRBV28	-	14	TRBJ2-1	TGTGCCAGCAGTTTTCCAGGGGGAAATGCTGAGCAGTTCTTC	CASSFPGGNAEQFF
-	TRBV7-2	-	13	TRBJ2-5	TGTGCCAGCAGCTTAGTTACTAGCGAGACCCAGTACTTC	CASSLVTSETQYF
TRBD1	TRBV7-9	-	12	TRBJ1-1	TGTGCCAGCAGCCTCGAGACAGGGACAGCTTTCTTT	CASSLETGTAFF
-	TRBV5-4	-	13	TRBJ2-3	TGTGCCAGCAGCTTGCCTGGGGCGGATACGCAGTATTTT	CASSLPGADTQYF
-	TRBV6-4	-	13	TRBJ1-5	TGTGCCAGCAGTGACTCTCTGGGGAGGCCCCAGCATTTT	CASSDSLGRPQHF
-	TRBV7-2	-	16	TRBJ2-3	TGTGCCAGCAGCTTAGATGGCGGAGGATACACAGATACGCAGTATTTT	CASSLDGGGYTDTQYF
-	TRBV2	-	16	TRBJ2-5	TGTGCCAGCAGTGAATGGAGCTTTGGAGGGTCAGAGACCCAGTACTTC	CASSEWSFGGSETQYF
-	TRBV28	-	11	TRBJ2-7	TGTGCCAGCACATACAACAGGCGGCAGTACTTC	CASTYNRRQYF
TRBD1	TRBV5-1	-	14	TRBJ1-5	TGCGCCAGCAGCGCAGGACAGGGAAATCAGCCCCAGCATTTT	CASSAGQGNQPQHF
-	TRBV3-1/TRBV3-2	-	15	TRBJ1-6	TGTGCCAGCAGCCCGACAGATCTCCCAAATTCACCCCTCCACTTT	CASSPTDLPNSPLHF
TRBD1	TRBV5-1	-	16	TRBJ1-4	TGCGCCAGCAGGTGGACAGGGGAGGTAACTAATGAAAAACTGTTTTTT	CASRWTGEVTNEKLFF
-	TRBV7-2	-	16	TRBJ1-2	TGTGCCAGCAGCTCCCCAAGGGGCTCCCTATTTTATGGCTACACCTTC	CASSSPRGSLFYGYTF
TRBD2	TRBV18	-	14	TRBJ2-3	TGTGCCAGCTCACAGGTAGCGGGGACCGATACGCAGTATTTT	CASSQVAGTDTQYF
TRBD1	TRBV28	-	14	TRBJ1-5	TGTGCCAGCAGTTTGGGACAGATCGATCAGCCCCAGCATTTT	CASSLGQIDQPQHF
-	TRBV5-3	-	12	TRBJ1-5	TGTGCCAGAAGCTCGGGGAGTCAGCCCCAGCATTTT	CARSSGSQPQHF
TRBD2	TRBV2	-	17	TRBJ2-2	TGTGCCAGCAGGCCCGTGCTAGCGGGGGACTCGGGTGGGGAGCTGTTTTTT	CASRPVLAGDSGGELFF
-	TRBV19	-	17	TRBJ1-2	TGTGCCAGTAGTATGGGGGGTGCGCTACAGCTACCTTATGGCTACACCTTC	CASSMGGALQLPYGYTF
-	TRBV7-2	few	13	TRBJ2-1	TGTGCCAGCAGCCTACGGGGGAGCGGTGAGCAGTTCTTC	CASSLRGSGEQFF
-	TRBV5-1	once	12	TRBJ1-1	TGCGCCAGCAGCCTCAGGGGCTCTGAAGCTTTCTTT	CASSLRGSEAFF
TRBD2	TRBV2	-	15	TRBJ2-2	TGTGCCAGCAGGATGGGACTAGCGGGGGCCGGGGAGCTGTTTTTT	CASRMGLAGAGELFF
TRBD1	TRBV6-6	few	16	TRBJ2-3	TGTGCCAGCAGTACCTCGGACAGGGGTGGCACAGATACGCAGTATTTT	CASSTSDRGGTDTQYF
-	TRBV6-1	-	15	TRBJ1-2	TGTGCCAGCAGTGAAATTCGGACGGAGGCCCATGGCTACACCTTC	CASSEIRTEAHGYTF